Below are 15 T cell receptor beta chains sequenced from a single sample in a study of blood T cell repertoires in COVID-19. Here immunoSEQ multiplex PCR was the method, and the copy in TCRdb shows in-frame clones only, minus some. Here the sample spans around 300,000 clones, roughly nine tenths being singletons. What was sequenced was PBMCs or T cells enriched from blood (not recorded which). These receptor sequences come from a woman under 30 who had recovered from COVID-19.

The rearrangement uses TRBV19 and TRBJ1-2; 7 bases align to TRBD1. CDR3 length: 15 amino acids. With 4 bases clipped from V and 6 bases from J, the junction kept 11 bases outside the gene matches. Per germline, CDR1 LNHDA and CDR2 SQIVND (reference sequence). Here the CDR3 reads CASSTTSQGLDGYTF. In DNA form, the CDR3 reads TGTGCCAGTAGTACCACCTCACAGGGGTTGGATGGCTACACCTTC.

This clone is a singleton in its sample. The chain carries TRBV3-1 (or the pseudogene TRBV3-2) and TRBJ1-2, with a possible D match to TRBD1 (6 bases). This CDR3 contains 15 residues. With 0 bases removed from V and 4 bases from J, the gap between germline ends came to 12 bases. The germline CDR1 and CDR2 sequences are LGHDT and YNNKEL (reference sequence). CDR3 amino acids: CASSQDRGRGYGYTF. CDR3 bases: TGTGCCAGCAGCCAAGATAGGGGGAGGGGCTATGGCTACACCTTC.

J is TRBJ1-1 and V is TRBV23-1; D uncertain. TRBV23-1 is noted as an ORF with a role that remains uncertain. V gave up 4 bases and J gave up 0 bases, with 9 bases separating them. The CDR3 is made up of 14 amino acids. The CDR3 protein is CASSPHGMNTEAFF. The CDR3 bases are TGCGCCAGCAGTCCCCACGGGATGAACACTGAAGCTTTCTTT.

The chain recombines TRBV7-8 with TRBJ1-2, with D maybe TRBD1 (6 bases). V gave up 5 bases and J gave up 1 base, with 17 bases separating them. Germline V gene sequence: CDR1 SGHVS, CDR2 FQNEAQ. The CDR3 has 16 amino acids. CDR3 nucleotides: TGTGCCAGCAGCCGAATGTCGGGACAACTTAACTATGGCTACACCTTC. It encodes CASSRMSGQLNYGYTF. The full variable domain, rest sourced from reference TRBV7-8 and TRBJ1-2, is GAGVSQSPRYKVAKRGQDVALRCDPISGHVSLFWYQQALGQGPEFLTYFQNEAQLDKSGLPSDRFFAERPEGSVSTLKIQRTQQEDSAVYLCASSRMSGQLNYGYTFGSGTRLTVV.

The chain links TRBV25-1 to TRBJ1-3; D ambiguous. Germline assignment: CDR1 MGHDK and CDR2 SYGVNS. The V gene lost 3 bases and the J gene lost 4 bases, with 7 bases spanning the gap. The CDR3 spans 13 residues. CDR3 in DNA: TGTGCCAGCAGTGATGCGGGGGGAAACACCATATATTTT. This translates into CASSDAGGNTIYF.

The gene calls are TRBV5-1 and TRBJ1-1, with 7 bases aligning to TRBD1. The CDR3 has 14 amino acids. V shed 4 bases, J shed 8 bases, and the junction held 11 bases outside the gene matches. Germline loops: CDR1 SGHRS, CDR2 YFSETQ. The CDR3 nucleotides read TGCGCCAGCAGCCCGGGACAGCAGGGGGGAGAAGCTTTCTTT. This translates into CASSPGQQGGEAFF.

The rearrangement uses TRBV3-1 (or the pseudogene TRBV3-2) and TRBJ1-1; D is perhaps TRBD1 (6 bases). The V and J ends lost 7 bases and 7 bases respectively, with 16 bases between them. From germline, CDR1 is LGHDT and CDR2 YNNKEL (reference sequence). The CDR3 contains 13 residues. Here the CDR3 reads CASISRGGYEAFF. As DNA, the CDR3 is TGTGCCAGCATTTCAAGGGGGGGATATGAAGCTTTCTTT.

The CDR3 is CASSVAAGLGNTIYF. CDR3 nucleotides: TGTGCCAGCAGCGTAGCAGCAGGGTTAGGAAACACCATATATTTT. This rearrangement joins TRBV9 to TRBJ1-3, with a tentative D call TRBD1 (5 bases). V lost 0 bases and J lost 4, with 11 bases in between. This CDR3 comprises 15 residues. Per the germline V gene, CDR1 is SGDLS and CDR2 is YYNGEE.

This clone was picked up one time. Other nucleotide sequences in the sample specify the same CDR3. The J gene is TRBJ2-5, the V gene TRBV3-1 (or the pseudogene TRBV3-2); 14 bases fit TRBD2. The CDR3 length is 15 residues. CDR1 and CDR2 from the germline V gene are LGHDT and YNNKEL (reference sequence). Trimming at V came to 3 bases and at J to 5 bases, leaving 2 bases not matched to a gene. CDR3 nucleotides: TGTGCCAGCAGCCACCGACTAGCGGGGGGGGAGACCCAGTACTTC. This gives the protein CASSHRLAGGETQYF.

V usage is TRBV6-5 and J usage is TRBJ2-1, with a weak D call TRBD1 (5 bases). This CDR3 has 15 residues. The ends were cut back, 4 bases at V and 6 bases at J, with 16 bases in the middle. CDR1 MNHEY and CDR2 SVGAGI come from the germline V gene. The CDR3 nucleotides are TGTGCCAGCAGTTCTACTCGAACAGGCCTCAATGAGCAGTTCTTC. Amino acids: CASSSTRTGLNEQFF.

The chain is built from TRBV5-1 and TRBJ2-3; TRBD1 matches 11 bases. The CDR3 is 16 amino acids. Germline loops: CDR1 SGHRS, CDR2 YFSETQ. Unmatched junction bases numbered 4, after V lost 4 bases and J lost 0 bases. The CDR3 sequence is CASSTGQGASTDTQYF. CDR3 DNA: TGCGCCAGCAGCACCGGACAGGGGGCTAGCACAGATACGCAGTATTTT.

CDR3 amino acids: CASSQTGLDTEAFF. CDR3 bases: TGTGCCAGCAGCCAAACAGGGCTTGACACTGAAGCTTTCTTT. This chain links TRBV14 with TRBJ1-1; D might be TRBD1 (6 bases). Trimming removed 2 bases from V and 3 bases from J, with 10 bases in between. CDR3 length: 14 residues. CDR1 is SGHDN and CDR2 is FVKESK in the germline V gene.

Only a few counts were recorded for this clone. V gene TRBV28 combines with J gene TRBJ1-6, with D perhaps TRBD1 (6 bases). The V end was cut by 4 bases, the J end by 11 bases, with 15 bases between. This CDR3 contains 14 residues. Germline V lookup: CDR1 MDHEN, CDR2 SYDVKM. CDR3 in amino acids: CASSSGQPGTPLHF. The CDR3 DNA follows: TGTGCCAGCAGTTCCGGACAGCCTGGCACACCCCTCCACTTT.

The CDR3, as DNA: TGTGCCAGCAGCTTAGGGGAGCGGAGCGTGGATACGCAGTATTTT. It yields the protein CASSLGERSVDTQYF. V and J are TRBV7-8 and TRBJ2-3; TRBD2 might be the D (5 bases). Trimming removed 1 base at V and 6 bases at J, with 14 bases between. Germline CDR1 is SGHVS and CDR2 is FQNEAQ. The CDR3 has 15 amino acids.

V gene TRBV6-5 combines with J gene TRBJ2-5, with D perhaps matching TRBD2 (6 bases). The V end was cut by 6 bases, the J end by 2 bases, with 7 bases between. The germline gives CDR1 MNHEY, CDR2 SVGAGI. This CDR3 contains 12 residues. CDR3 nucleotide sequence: TGTGCCAGCAGCCGGGGGCAAGAGACCCAGTACTTC. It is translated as CASSRGQETQYF.